Listed here are 21 T cell receptor beta chains from one sample, sequenced in a study of response to subunit inactivated influenza vaccine. TCRdb ran MiXCR on the RT-PCR reads and lists one entry per CDR3 protein. The sample includes about 540,000 distinct CDR3 sequences, roughly 25% of them seen just once. In addition, the sample was reused for a study of T cells expressing NK-cell markers. This second study says: 5'RACE template switching with UMIs generated TCR beta cDNA.

The source material was CD4+ T cells sorted from PBMCs, sampled roughly 13 days after vaccination. The source of these receptors is a man aged 45-65 years who received an inactivated influenza vaccine.

This clonotype was counted only a few times. This chain connects TRBV6-5 to TRBJ2-4; D is uncertain. Germline-derived CDR1 and CDR2 are MNHEY and SVGAGI. This CDR3 comprises 16 residues. V was pared by 0 bases and J by 0 bases, with 9 bases between. CDR3 in amino acids: CASSYSAGLAKNIQYF. CDR3 nucleotides: TGTGCCAGCAGTTACTCGGCAGGATTAGCCAAAAACATTCAGTACTTC.

Only one count was recorded for this clonotype. This sequence joins TRBV12-3 or TRBV12-4 and TRBJ2-1, with 7 bases identical to TRBD1. With 6 bases clipped from V and 6 bases from J, the junction kept 8 bases outside the gene matches. The length of the CDR3 is 14 residues. CDR3 region: CASRAPGQLNEQFF. The CDR3 nucleotides read TGTGCCAGCAGGGCCCCGGGACAGCTCAATGAGCAGTTCTTC.

This clonotype was counted between two and nine times. The V and J genes are TRBV12-3 or TRBV12-4 and TRBJ1-1, with a possible D match to TRBD1 (5 bases). The CDR3 length is 13 residues. V lost 5 bases and J 11 bases, leaving 18 bases between the germline ends. The DNA for the CDR3 is TGTGCCAGCAGTCCCCGTGGGCAGGGTGGCGCTTTCTTT. It specifies CASSPRGQGGAFF.

This clonotype was counted between two and nine times. The CDR3 nucleotides are TGCGCCAGCAGCCGAAGGGACCGCTCAGATACGCAGTATTTT. It codes for CASSRRDRSDTQYF. The V call is TRBV5-1, the J call TRBJ2-3; D may match TRBD1 or TRBD2 (5 bases each). V dropped 4 bases and J dropped 4 bases, with 13 bases sitting between them. The germline CDR1 and CDR2 sequences are SGHRS and YFSETQ. The CDR3 sequence is 14 residues long.

The chain recombines TRBV9 with TRBJ2-5; D remains unclear. V lost 0 bases to trimming and J lost 1 base, with 19 bases between them. This CDR3 spans 18 amino acids. CDR1 is SGDLS and CDR2 is YYNGEE in the germline V gene. CDR3 in DNA: TGTGCCAGCAGCGTAGGATCCGATTTCGGCAGGTTCCAAGAGACCCAGTACTTC. This encodes CASSVGSDFGRFQETQYF.

This chain connects TRBV7-6 to TRBJ1-3; D call uncertain. In germline, CDR1 is SGHVS, CDR2 FNYEAQ. The ends were cut back, 5 bases at V and 0 bases at J, with 11 bases in the middle. This CDR3 comprises 15 residues. This CDR3 reads CASSQVGRSGNTIYF. CDR3 nucleotide sequence: TGTGCCAGCAGCCAAGTTGGGCGCTCTGGAAACACCATATATTTT.

This clonotype was observed a single time. DNA of the CDR3: TGTGCCAGCAGCTTCGGGGAGGTCTACGAGCAGTACTTC. Protein sequence: CASSFGEVYEQYF. The chain combines TRBV7-8 with TRBJ2-7, with D perhaps matching TRBD2 (6 bases). Germline values: CDR1 SGHVS, CDR2 FQNEAQ. V lost 3 bases and J 3 bases, leaving 9 bases between the germline ends. The CDR3 sequence is 13 residues long.

As for this clonotype: Germline and junction disagree at one end, which may indicate a read error. J is TRBJ1-1 and V is TRBV9; perhaps TRBD1 as D (6 bases). The germline V gene encodes CDR1 SGDLS and CDR2 YYNGEE. This CDR3 region has 14 residues. CDR3 residues: CASGAVTGNIEAFF. DNA for the CDR3: TGTGCCAGCGGCGCCGTTACAGGGAACATTGAAGCTTTCTTT.

This clonotype was picked up a small number of times. The chain has TRBV19 and TRBJ2-2; D gene ambiguous. Trimming pared 4 bases from V and 7 bases from J, leaving 4 bases between. The CDR3 loop spans 11 amino acids. Per the germline V gene, CDR1 is LNHDA and CDR2 is SQIVND (reference sequence). The CDR3 spells CASSRVGELFF. The CDR3 nucleotides read TGTGCCAGTAGTAGGGTCGGGGAGCTGTTTTTT.

This rearrangement joins TRBV28 to TRBJ1-1; D is unclear. Germline-derived CDR1 and CDR2 are MDHEN and SYDVKM. This CDR3 has 12 amino acids. V was clipped by 4 bases and J by 7 bases, with 10 bases between them. CDR3 in DNA: TGTGCCAGCAGTTCGATCGAAAGTGAAGCTTTCTTT. This translates into CASSSIESEAFF.

The V and J genes are TRBV11-2 and TRBJ2-7; D may be TRBD1 (5 bases). The length of the CDR3 is 14 residues. Trimming took 1 base from V and 1 from J, leaving 8 bases between them. Germline values: CDR1 SGHAT, CDR2 FQNNGV. For the CDR3, the DNA is TGTGCCAGCAGCTTAGCAGGGAAGTCCTACGAGCAGTACTTC. It encodes CASSLAGKSYEQYF.

This chain joins TRBV20-1 and TRBJ1-1; TRBD1 is a possible D gene (6 bases). With 3 bases removed from V and 7 bases from J, the gap between germline ends came to 15 bases. Germline assignment: CDR1 DFQATT and CDR2 SNEGSKA (reference sequence). This CDR3 region has 13 residues. The chain's CDR3 is CSARGMTGLEAFF. CDR3 nucleotide sequence: TGCAGTGCTAGGGGAATGACAGGCCTTGAAGCTTTCTTT.

The CDR3 bases are TGCAGTGCTAGAGAAGGCCGGCTCGAGCAGTACTTC. Amino acids: CSAREGRLEQYF. The chain joins TRBV20-1 to TRBJ2-7; D remains unclear. This CDR3 comprises 12 residues. The V end lost 0 bases, the J end lost 6 bases, and 9 bases lay between the germline ends. Germline lookup yields CDR1 DFQATT and CDR2 SNEGSKA (reference sequence).

This clonotype was detected only a few times. This sequence joins TRBV20-1 and TRBJ2-1, with 10 bases lining up with TRBD2. This CDR3 is 14 amino acids long. The germline CDR1 and CDR2 sequences are DFQATT and SNEGSKA (reference sequence). V lost 5 bases and J lost 7; bases outside the gene matches: 8. The CDR3 loop is CSAQAGGSDNEQFF. CDR3 in DNA: TGCAGTGCTCAAGCGGGAGGGTCCGATAATGAGCAGTTCTTC.

This chain joins TRBV4-2 and TRBJ2-7, with D tentatively TRBD1 or TRBD2 (5 bases each). Trimming took off 3 bases at V and 0 bases at J, with 15 bases between the two ends. This CDR3 has 16 amino acids. CDR1 is LGHNA, CDR2 YNFKEQ, per germline. The CDR3 here is CASSQASRDPSYEQYF. CDR3 DNA sequence: TGTGCCAGCAGCCAGGCGTCCAGGGACCCCTCCTACGAGCAGTACTTC.

This clonotype has more than one count but fewer than ten. The chain links TRBV6-2 or TRBV6-3 to TRBJ2-7, with D perhaps matching TRBD2 (5 bases). The ends were cut back, 6 bases at V and 7 bases at J, with 10 bases in the middle. The germline V gene encodes CDR1 MNHEY and CDR2 SVGEGT. The CDR3 is made up of 11 amino acids. CDR3 residues: CASRALGEQYF. CDR3 nucleotides: TGTGCCAGCAGGGCACTAGGAGAGCAGTACTTC.

J is TRBJ2-5 and V is TRBV2, with unresolved D. Germline V gene data show CDR1 as SNHLY and CDR2 as FYNNEI. Trimming left V 2 bases short and J 5 bases short, with 6 bases between. CDR3 length equals 12 residues. CDR3 region: CASSELGETQYF. CDR3 nucleotides: TGTGCCAGCAGTGAACTTGGTGAGACCCAGTACTTC.

The J gene is TRBJ2-5, the V gene TRBV6-2 or TRBV6-3, with 7 bases fitting TRBD1. There are 16 residues in the CDR3. J lost 5 bases, V lost 5 bases, and 14 bases had no gene match. Germline V gene sequence: CDR1 MNHEY, CDR2 SVGEGT. In nucleotides, the CDR3 is TGTGCCAGCAGTGGCCCTGACAGGGTTAAAACGGAGACCCAGTACTTC. It yields the protein CASSGPDRVKTETQYF.

The rearrangement links TRBV6-2 or TRBV6-3 to TRBJ2-3; D might be TRBD1 (6 bases). In germline, CDR1 is MNHEY, CDR2 SVGEGT. Trimming shortened V by 7 bases and J by 9 bases, and 17 bases separated the two germline ends. This CDR3 spans 13 amino acids. The CDR3 sequence: CASTAQDSYTQYF. As DNA, the CDR3 is TGTGCCAGCACCGCCCAGGACAGTTACACGCAGTATTTT.

The rearrangement links TRBV5-1 to TRBJ2-7, with D possibly TRBD1 on 5 matching bases. The CDR3 extends over 18 amino acids. Germline V gives CDR1 SGHRS, CDR2 YFSETQ. V was cut by 1 base and J by 7 bases, with 27 bases left in between. The CDR3 spells CASSLYSSDSNLIREQYF. CDR3 nucleotides: TGCGCCAGCAGCTTGTATTCGTCCGACAGCAACCTGATACGGGAGCAGTACTTC. Based on the CDR3 plus reference TRBV5-1 and TRBJ2-7, the full variable domain is KAGVTQTPRYLIKTRGQQVTLSCSPISGHRSVSWYQQTPGQGLQFLFEYFSETQRNKGNFPGRFSGRQFSNSRSEMNVSTLELGDSALYLCASSLYSSDSNLIREQYFGPGTRLTVT.

This clonotype was observed a few times. In DNA form, the CDR3 reads TGCGCCAGCAGTGCCTCACCCTTGTGGGGGAACACCGGGGAGCTGTTTTTT. Amino acid sequence: CASSASPLWGNTGELFF. This chain connects TRBV10-2 to TRBJ2-2; D uncertain. This CDR3 contains 17 residues. The V and J ends lost 4 bases and 1 base respectively, with 16 bases between them. From germline, CDR1 is WSHSY and CDR2 SAAADI.